This T cell receptor (beta chain) was recorded in a study of PD-1 blockade in classical Hodgkin lymphoma. Study information: Each patient was given nivolumab 3 mg/kg through a vein every 2 weeks. Study-wide results and limits: A significant rise in TCR diversity was seen by C4D1 for CD4+ cells but not for CD8+ cells.

About this clone itself: What it recognizes is unknown.

Exposure to brentuximab vedotin varied, and each patient had relapsed following autologous stem cell transplantation. Magnetic depletion of unwanted cells isolated CD4+ T cells from thawed PBMCs. The CDR3 spans 12 residues. Trimming pared 4 bases from V and 7 bases from J, leaving 10 bases between. Germline V gene sequence: CDR1 SGHAT, CDR2 FQDESV (reference sequence). Produced via immunoSEQ multiplex PCR; TCRdb's table is partial and in-frame only. The sample has some 10,000 clones; 74% are singletons. J is TRBJ1-1 and V is TRBV11-1; the D is unclear. The clonotype was recovered from a human donor with classical Hodgkin lymphoma. Sequenced here: CD4+ T cells from blood, sampled at baseline. Here the CDR3 DNA reads TGTGCCAGCAGCTCCACCCAACTTGAAGCTTTCTTT. Residues: CASSSTQLEAFF.